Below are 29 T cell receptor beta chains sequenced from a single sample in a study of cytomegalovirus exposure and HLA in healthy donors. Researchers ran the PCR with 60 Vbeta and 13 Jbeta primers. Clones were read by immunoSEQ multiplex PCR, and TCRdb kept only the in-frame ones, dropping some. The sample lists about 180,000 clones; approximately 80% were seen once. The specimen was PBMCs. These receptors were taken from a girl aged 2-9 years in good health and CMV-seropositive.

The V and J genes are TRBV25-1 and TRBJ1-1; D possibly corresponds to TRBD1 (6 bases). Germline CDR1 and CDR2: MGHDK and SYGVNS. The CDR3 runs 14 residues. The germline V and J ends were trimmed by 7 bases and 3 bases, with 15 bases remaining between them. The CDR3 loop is CASTSRTAHTEAFF. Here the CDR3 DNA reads TGTGCCAGCACGAGCAGGACAGCTCACACTGAAGCTTTCTTT.

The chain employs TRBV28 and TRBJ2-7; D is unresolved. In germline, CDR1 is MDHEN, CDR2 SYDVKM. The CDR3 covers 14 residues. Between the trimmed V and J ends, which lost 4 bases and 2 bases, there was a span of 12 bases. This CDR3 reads CASSSSAIAYEQYF. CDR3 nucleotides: TGTGCCAGCAGTTCTTCAGCGATCGCCTACGAGCAGTACTTC.

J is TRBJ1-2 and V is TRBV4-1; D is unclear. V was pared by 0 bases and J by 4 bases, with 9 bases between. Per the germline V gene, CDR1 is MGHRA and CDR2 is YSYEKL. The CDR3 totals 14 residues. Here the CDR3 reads CASSQEGSGYGYTF. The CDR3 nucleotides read TGCGCCAGCAGCCAAGAAGGGAGCGGCTATGGCTACACCTTC.

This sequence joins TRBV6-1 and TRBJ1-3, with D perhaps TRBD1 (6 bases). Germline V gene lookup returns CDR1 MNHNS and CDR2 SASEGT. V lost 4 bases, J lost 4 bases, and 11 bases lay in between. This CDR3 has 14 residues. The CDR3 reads CASSVSGEGNTIYF. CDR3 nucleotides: TGTGCCAGCAGTGTATCAGGGGAAGGAAACACCATATATTTT.

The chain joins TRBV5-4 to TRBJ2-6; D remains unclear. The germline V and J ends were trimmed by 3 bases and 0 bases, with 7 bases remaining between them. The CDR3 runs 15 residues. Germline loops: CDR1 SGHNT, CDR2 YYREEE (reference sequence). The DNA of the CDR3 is TGTGCCAGCAGCTCTCGAGGCTCTGGGGCCAACGTCCTGACTTTC. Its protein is CASSSRGSGANVLTF. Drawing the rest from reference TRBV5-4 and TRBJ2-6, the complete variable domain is ETGVTQSPTHLIKTRGQQVTLRCSSQSGHNTVSWYQQALGQGPQFIFQYYREEENGRGNFPPRFSGLQFPNYSSELNVNALELDDSALYLCASSSRGSGANVLTFGAGSRLTVL.

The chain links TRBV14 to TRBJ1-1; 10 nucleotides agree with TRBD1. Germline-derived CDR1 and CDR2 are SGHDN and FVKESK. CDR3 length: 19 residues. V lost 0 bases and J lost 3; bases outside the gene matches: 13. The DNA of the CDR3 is TGTGCCAGCAGCCAAGAACCCGGGACAGGGGTTTATTTGTACACTGAAGCTTTCTTT. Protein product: CASSQEPGTGVYLYTEAFF.

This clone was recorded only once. The chain's CDR3 is CASSYSRDSYQPQHF. The CDR3 region has the DNA TGTGCCAGCAGTTACTCCCGGGACAGCTATCAGCCCCAGCATTTT. This chain connects TRBV6-5 to TRBJ1-5; 7 nucleotides line up with TRBD1. The CDR3 loop spans 15 amino acids. Germline V lookup: CDR1 MNHEY, CDR2 SVGAGI. The trim removed 0 bases at V and 5 bases at J, leaving 4 bases unmatched.

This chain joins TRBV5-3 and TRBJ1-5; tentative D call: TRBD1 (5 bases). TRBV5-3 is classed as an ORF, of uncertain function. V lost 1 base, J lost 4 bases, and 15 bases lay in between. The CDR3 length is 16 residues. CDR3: CARSLYPRRGNQPQHF. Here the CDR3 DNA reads TGTGCCAGAAGCTTGTACCCCCGGCGGGGGAATCAGCCCCAGCATTTT.

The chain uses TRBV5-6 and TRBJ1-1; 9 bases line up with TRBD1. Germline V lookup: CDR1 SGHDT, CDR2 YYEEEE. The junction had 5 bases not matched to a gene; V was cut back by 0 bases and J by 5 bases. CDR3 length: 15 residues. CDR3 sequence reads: CASSLDGTGFTEAFF. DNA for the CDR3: TGTGCCAGCAGCTTGGATGGGACAGGGTTTACTGAAGCTTTCTTT.

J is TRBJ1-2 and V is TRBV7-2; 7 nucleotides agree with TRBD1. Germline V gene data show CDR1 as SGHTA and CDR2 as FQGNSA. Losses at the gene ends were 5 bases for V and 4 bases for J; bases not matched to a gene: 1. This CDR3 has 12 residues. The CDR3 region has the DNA TGTGCCAGCAGCCGGGACAGCTATGGCTACACCTTC. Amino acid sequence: CASSRDSYGYTF.

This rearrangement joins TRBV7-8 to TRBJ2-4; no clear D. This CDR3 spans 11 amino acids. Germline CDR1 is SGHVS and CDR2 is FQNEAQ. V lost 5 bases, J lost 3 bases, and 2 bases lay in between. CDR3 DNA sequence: TGTGCCAGCAGCCTCAAAAACATTCAGTACTTC. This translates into CASSLKNIQYF.

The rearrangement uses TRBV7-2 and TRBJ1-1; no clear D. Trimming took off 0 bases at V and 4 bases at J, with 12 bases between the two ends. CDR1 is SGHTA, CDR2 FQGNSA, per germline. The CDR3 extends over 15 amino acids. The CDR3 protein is CASSLASRRTTEAFF. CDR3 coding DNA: TGTGCCAGCAGCTTAGCTAGCCGGCGTACCACTGAAGCTTTCTTT.

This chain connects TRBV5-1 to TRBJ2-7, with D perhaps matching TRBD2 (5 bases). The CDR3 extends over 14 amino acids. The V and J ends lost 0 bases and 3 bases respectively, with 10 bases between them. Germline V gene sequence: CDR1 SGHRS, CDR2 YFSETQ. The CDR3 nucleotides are TGCGCCAGCAGCTTGGGACTAACCCTCTACGAGCAGTACTTC. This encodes CASSLGLTLYEQYF.

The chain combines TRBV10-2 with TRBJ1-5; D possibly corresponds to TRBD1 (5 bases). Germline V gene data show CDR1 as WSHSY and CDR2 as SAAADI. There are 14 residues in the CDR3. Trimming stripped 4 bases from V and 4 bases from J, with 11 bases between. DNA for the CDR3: TGCGCCAGCAGTGTGACGGGGGGGAATCAGCCCCAGCATTTT. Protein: CASSVTGGNQPQHF.

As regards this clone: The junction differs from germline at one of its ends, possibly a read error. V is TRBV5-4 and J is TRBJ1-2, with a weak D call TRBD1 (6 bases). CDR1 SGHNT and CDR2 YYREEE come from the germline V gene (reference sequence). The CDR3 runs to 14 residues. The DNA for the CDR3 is TGTGCCGGCAGCTTGAGGACAGCTAACTATGGCTACACCTTC. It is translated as CAGSLRTANYGYTF.

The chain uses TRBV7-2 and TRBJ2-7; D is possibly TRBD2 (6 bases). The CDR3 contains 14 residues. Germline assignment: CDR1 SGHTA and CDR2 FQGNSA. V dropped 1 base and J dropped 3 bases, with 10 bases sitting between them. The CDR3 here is CASSLDFSGYEQYF. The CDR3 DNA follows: TGTGCCAGCAGCTTAGACTTTAGCGGCTACGAGCAGTACTTC.

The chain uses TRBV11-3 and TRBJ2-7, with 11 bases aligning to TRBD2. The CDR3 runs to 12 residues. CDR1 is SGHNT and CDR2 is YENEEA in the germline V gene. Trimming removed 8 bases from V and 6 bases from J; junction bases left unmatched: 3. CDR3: CASATSGGEQYF. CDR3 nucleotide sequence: TGTGCCAGCGCTACTAGCGGGGGCGAGCAGTACTTC.

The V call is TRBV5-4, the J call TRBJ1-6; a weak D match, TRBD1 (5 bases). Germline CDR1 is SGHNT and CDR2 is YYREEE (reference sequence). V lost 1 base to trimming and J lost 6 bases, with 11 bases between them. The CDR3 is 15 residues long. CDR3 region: CASSLTGDGNSPLHF. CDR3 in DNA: TGTGCCAGCAGCTTGACGGGGGATGGTAATTCACCCCTCCACTTT.

The chain's CDR3 is CASSPRGRTSYEQYF. CDR3 DNA sequence: TGTGCCAGCAGTCCGCGGGGGAGGACGTCCTACGAGCAGTACTTC. The gene calls are TRBV6-6 and TRBJ2-7; 7 bases are shared with TRBD2. V was clipped by 5 bases and J by 1 base; unmatched bases: 8. CDR3 length: 15 residues. CDR1 MNHNY and CDR2 SVGAGI come from the germline V gene (reference sequence).

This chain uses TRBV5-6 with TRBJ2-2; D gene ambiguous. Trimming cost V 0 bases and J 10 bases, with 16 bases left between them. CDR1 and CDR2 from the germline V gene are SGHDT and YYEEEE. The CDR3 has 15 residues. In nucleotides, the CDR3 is TGTGCCAGCAGCTTGGCCCTCAGGATCCGTCCGGAGCTGTTTTTT. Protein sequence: CASSLALRIRPELFF.

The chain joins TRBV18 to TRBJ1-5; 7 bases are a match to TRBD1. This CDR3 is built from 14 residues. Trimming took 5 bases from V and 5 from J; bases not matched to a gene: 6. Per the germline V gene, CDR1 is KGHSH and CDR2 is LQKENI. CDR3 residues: CASSKQGSDQPQHF. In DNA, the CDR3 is TGTGCCAGCTCAAAACAGGGGTCAGATCAGCCCCAGCATTTT. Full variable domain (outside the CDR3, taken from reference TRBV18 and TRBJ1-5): NAGVMQNPRHLVRRRGQEARLRCSPMKGHSHVYWYRQLPEEGLKFMVYLQKENIIDESGMPKERFSAEFPKEGPSILRIQQVVRGDSAAYFCASSKQGSDQPQHFGDGTRLSIL.

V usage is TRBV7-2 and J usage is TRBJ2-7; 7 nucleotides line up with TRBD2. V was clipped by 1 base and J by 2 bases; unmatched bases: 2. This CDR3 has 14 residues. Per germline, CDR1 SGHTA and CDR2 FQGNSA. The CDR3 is CASSLEAGAYEQYF. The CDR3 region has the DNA TGTGCCAGCAGCTTAGAGGCGGGAGCCTACGAGCAGTACTTC.

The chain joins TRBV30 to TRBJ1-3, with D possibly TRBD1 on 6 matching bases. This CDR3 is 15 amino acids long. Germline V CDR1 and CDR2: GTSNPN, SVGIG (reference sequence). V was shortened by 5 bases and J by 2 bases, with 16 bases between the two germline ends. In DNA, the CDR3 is TGTGCCTGGGGGGGCCCAGGGAGACCTGGAAACACCATATATTTT. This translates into CAWGGPGRPGNTIYF.

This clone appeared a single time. This CDR3 reads CASRPQGGNTEAFF. For the CDR3, the DNA is TGCGCCAGCAGACCACAGGGCGGGAACACTGAAGCTTTCTTT. This chain joins TRBV5-1 and TRBJ1-1; tentatively, D is TRBD1 (6 bases). The germline V gene has CDR1 SGHRS and CDR2 YFSETQ. This CDR3 is built from 14 residues. V lost 5 bases and J lost 1, with 12 bases in between.

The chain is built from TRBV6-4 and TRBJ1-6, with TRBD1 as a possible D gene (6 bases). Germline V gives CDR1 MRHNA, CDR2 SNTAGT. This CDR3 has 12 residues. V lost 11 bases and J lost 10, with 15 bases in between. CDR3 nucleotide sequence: TGTGCCCCAGGGGCCTTCCAGTCACCCCTCCACTTT. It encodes CAPGAFQSPLHF.

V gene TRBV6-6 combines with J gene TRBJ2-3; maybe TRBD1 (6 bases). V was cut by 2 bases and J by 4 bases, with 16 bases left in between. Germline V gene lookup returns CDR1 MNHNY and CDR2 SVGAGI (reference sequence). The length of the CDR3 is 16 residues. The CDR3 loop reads CASSYPDSGIPDTQYF. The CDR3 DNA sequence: TGTGCCAGCAGTTACCCGGACAGCGGAATCCCAGATACGCAGTATTTT.

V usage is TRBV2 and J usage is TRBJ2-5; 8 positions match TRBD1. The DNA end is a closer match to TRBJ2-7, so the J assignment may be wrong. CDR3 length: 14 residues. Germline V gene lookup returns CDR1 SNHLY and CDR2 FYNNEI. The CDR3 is CASTQRTGRDEQYF. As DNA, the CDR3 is TGTGCCAGCACCCAACGGACAGGGAGAGACGAGCAGTACTTC.

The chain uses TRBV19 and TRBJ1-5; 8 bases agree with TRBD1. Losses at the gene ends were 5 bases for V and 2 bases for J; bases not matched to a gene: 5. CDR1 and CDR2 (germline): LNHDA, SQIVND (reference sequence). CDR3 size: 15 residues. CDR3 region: CASSRQGYGNQPQHF. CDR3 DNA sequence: TGTGCCAGTAGTCGACAGGGGTATGGCAATCAGCCCCAGCATTTT.

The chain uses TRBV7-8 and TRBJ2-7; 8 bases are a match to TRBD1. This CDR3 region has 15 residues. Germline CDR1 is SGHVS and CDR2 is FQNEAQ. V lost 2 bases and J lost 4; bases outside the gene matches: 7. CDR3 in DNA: TGTGCCAGCAGCTTAAGGCGGACAGGGTATTACGAGCAGTACTTC. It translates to CASSLRRTGYYEQYF.